This entry features one T cell receptor beta chain sequence. This clonotype was counted ten times or more. This clone's antigen is unknown. No per-base quality is available; no much larger clone lies one base away. This entry belongs to a study of T cells in Graves' hyperthyroidism and ophthalmopathy (dated by TCRdb to between 2018 and 2021). Context from the whole study: Peripheral blood was collected at initial diagnosis, before any treatment. TCR Vbeta CDR3 sequencing of 135 peripheral blood samples (about 45 ophthalmopathy, 75 or so hyperthyroidism and some 17 progressor patients) is reported in the paper. Thyroid tissue and blood T-cell repertoires from more than 5 Graves' hyperthyroidism patients were also compared in the study. The approximately 97 discovery patients were randomly divided into training and test sets at a 7:3 ratio. Following sampling, methimazole starting at 30 mg daily was given to hyperthyroidism patients, and high-dose intravenous methylprednisolone was given to ophthalmopathy patients. Prospective prediction of ophthalmopathy was tested in an independent validation cohort consisting of some 20 hyperthyroidism patients and around 17 patients who later progressed to ophthalmopathy. TCR V-J signatures able to tell the groups apart were searched for in a discovery cohort of 100 or so patients, of whom around 43 had Graves' ophthalmopathy and 55 to 60 had stable Graves' hyperthyroidism.

The full study reports these points: Most expanded thyroid clonotypes (frequency above 0.001) were also found in blood, which suggests that blood repertoires may mirror thyroid immune responses. Ophthalmopathy was separated from stable hyperthyroidism by a 13 V-J signature model, with over 85% sensitivity and about 81% specificity obtained in cross-validation and 80%/75% obtained in testing. Sample size was not statistically predetermined, and blinding of investigators to group allocation was not performed. During validation, the model predicted progression to ophthalmopathy a median of around 7 months ahead of onset, with more than 60% sensitivity and under 85% specificity.

CDR1 and CDR2 (DFQATT, SNEGSKA) derive from the germline V gene (reference sequence). V and J are trimmed by 5 bases and 4 bases, and the gene matches miss 14 bases of the junction. The CDR3 holds 17 amino acids from the cysteine to the phenylalanine. Only the CDR3 DNA is retained, 51 bases long and in frame from the first base. Amplification of TCR beta CDR3 regions was carried out from RNA transcripts. The TCR CDR3 was subjected to a first round of RT-PCR using the HTBI primer set and the Qiagen OneStep RT-PCR kit. The libraries were constructed in a second round of multiplex PCR and then size-selected and purified. Sequencing of the libraries was done on an Illumina HiSeq2000 using paired-end 100 bp reads. The authors' pipeline ran thus. SOAPnuke was used to process the raw data, removing reads that contained adapters or uncalled bases, had a mean Phred below 15, or lacked an exact match to the constant primer or identifier. COPE v1.2.5 was used to merge high-quality paired reads, and clonotypes were defined as unique nucleotide sequences. MiTCR v1.1 was used to align the clonotypes against IMGT TRBV, TRBD and TRBJ reference segments. The analysis included only V-J combinations with a frequency above 0.0001, which together covered around 99% of the repertoires. A TCS score was defined as the ratio between F50 (clonal expansion) and ExV (chaos), using BLOSUM62-based TCRdist between CDR3 peptides within each V-J. Welch's t-statistics and random forest reduced fewer than 600 V-J features to roughly 13, which were used in a naive Bayes classifier (R e1071). TCRdb reprocessing: public reads trimmed at Q25 with fastp, clones called with MiXCR, in-frame beta chains kept. One record per CDR3 amino acid sequence lists the most common genes and DNA. Here the V and J calls rest on TCRdb's processing, not on the authors' analysis. A total of a few hundred thousand distinct CDR3 sequences appear in this sample, approximately 14% of them only once. 6.5% to 8% of the sample is in the top ten clones.

Stable Graves' hyperthyroidism was defined as no progression to ophthalmopathy during 18 months of follow-up. The hyperthyroidism patients were between 18 and 65 years old and newly diagnosed, with a disease duration of less than 2 months. Patients with uncontrolled infections, other autoimmune diseases, pregnancy or lactation were excluded. Clinical symptoms, serum thyroxine and TRAb, thyroid ultrasound, and orbital computed tomography formed the basis for the diagnoses. Ficoll-Paque density gradient centrifugation was used to isolate PBMCs from under 11 ml of fresh peripheral blood. Total RNA was extracted with Trizol reagent, and quality was checked on an Agilent 2100 Bioanalyzer.

The material sequenced was blood. The sequence was collected from a woman in her twenties or thirties with Graves' hyperthyroidism. The V and J genes are TRBV20-1 and TRBJ1-1; the junction holds 12 bases that match TRBD1. The CDR3 loop reads CSAQRGQGAQIGTEAFF. The sequenced DNA: TGCAGTGCTCAGAGGGGACAGGGGGCGCAGATTGGCACTGAAGCTTTCTTT.